This TCR beta chain was captured in a study of OX40 agonist ivuxolimab in advanced cancers. Background on the study: Ivuxolimab, which is an agonistic anti-OX40 (CD134) antibody, was administered to the patients. Dosing consisted of intravenous ivuxolimab at 0.01 to 10 mg/kg every 2 weeks. Among those treated, three patients had partial responses, one with hepatocellular carcinoma and two with cutaneous melanoma. Regarding the study as a whole: In a subset of nonresponders, normalized T-cell clonal expansion was also low.

Sequencing used immunoSEQ multiplex PCR; TCRdb keeps in-frame clones, though not all of them. The data show about 19,000 clones, about 73% seen once. CDR1 is SEHNR, CDR2 FQNEAQ, per germline (reference sequence). This CDR3 is 14 amino acids long. Trimming cost V 5 bases and J 6 bases, with 17 bases left between them. As regards this clone: Its antigen is unidentified.

The TCR was taken from an adult with an advanced solid tumor such as melanoma, head and neck, liver or kidney cancer. Here the sequenced sample was CD4+ or CD8+ T cells sorted from blood, taken in a trial of the OX40 agonist ivuxolimab. The J gene is TRBJ2-7, the V gene TRBV7-9; D gene unclear. CDR3 sequence: CASSPQSLAGEQYF. CDR3 nucleotide sequence: TGTGCCAGCAGCCCACAAAGTCTGGCAGGCGAGCAGTACTTC.